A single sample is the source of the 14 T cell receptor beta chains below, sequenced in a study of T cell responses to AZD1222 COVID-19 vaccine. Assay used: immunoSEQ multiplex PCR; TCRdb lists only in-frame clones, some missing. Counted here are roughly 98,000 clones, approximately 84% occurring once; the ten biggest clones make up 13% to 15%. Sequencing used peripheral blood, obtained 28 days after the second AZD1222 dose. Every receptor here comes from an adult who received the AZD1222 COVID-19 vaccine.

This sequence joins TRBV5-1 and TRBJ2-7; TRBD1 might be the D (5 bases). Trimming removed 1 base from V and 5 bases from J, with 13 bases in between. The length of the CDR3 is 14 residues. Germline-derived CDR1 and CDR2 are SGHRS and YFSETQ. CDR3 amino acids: CASSLIRQGHEQYF. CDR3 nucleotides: TGCGCCAGCAGCTTGATAAGGCAGGGCCACGAGCAGTACTTC.

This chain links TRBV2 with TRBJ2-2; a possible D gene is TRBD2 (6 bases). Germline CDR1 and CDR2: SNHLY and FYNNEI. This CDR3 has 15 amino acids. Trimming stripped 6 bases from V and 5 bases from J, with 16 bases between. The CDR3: CASSDTTRGTGELFF. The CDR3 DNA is TGTGCCAGCAGCGATACGACGCGGGGAACCGGGGAGCTGTTTTTT.

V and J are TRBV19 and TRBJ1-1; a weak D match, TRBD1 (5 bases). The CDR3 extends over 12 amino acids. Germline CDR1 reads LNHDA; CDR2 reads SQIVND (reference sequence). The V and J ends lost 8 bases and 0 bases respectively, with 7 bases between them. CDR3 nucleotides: TGTGCCAGTCGACAGATGAACACTGAAGCTTTCTTT. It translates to CASRQMNTEAFF.

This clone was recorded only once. The CDR3 protein is CASSLLGGATNEKLFF. The CDR3 DNA reads TGTGCCAGCAGCCTCTTGGGCGGAGCAACTAATGAAAAACTGTTTTTT. The gene calls are TRBV27 and TRBJ1-4; D unclear. V gave up 6 bases and J gave up 0 bases, with 14 bases separating them. Germline assignment: CDR1 MNHEY and CDR2 SMNVEV (reference sequence). The CDR3 is 16 amino acids.

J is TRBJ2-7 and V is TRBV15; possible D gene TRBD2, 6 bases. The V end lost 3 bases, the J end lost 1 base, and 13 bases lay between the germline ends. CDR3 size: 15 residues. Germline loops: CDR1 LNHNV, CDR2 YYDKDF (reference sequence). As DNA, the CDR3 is TGTGCCACCAGCAGTCCCGGAGCGGGTTCCTACGAGCAGTACTTC. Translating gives CATSSPGAGSYEQYF.

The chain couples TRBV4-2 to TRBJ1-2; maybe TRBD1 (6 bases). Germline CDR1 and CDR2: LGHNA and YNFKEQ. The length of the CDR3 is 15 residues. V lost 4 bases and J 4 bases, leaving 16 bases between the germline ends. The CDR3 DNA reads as TGTGCCAGCAGCCCTAGGGAAGGGGGGTCCTATGGCTACACCTTC. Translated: CASSPREGGSYGYTF.

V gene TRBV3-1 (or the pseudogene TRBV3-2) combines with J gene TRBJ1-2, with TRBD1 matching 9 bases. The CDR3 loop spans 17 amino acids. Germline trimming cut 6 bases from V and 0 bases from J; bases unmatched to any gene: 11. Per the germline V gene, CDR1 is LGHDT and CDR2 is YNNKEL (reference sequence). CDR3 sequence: CASRARDRVPSNYGYTF. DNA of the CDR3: TGTGCCAGCAGAGCCCGGGACAGGGTCCCTTCTAACTATGGCTACACCTTC.

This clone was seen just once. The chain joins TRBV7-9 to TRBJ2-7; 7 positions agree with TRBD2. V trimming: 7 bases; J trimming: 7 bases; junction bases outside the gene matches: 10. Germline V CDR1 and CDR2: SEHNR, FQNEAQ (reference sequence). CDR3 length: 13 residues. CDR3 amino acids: CASTPGGWGEQYF. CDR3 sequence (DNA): TGTGCCAGCACCCCCGGGGGGTGGGGGGAGCAGTACTTC.

In DNA form, the CDR3 reads TGTGCCAGCAGCCTTGGGACAGGGACGGAAGGCTACACCTTC. Protein: CASSLGTGTEGYTF. The chain has TRBV11-2 and TRBJ1-2, with 9 nucleotides matching TRBD1. The V segment lost 5 bases and the J segment 8 bases; nucleotides outside the gene matches: 9. There are 14 residues in the CDR3. Germline V gives CDR1 SGHAT, CDR2 FQNNGV.

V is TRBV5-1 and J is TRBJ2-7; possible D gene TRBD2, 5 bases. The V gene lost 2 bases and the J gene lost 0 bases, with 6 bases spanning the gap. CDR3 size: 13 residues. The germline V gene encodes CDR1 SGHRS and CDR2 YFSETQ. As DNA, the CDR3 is TGCGCCAGCAGCTTTGCGGGCTCCTACGAGCAGTACTTC. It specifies CASSFAGSYEQYF.

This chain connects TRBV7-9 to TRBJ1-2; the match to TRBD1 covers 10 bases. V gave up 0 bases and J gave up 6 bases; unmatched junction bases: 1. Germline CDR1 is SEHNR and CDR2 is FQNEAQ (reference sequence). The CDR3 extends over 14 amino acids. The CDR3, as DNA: TGTGCCAGCAGCTTAGCGGGACAGGGGAATGGCTACACCTTC. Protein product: CASSLAGQGNGYTF.

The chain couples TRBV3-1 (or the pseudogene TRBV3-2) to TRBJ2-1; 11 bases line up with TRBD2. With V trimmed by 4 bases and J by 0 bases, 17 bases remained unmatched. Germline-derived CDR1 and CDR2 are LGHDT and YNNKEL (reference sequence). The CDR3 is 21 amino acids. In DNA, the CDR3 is TGTGCCAGCAGCCGCGATAAGGGGCTAGCGGGGGGCCCGAGCTCCTACAATGAGCAGTTCTTC. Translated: CASSRDKGLAGGPSSYNEQFF.

The CDR3 sequence: CASSDRDVKAYEQYF. In DNA form, the CDR3 reads TGTGCCAGCAGTGACCGGGACGTCAAGGCCTACGAGCAGTACTTC. The V call is TRBV6-6, the J call TRBJ2-7, with D possibly being TRBD1 or TRBD2 (5 bases each). From germline, CDR1 is MNHNY and CDR2 SVGAGI (reference sequence). The CDR3 is 15 amino acids. Between the trimmed V and J ends, which lost 5 bases and 2 bases, there was a span of 16 bases.

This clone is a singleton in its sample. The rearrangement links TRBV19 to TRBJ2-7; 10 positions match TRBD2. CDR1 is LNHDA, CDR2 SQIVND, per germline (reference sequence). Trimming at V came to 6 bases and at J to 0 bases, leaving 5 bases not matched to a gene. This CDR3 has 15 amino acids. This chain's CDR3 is CASRGLAEASYEQYF. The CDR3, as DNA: TGTGCCAGTAGAGGACTAGCGGAGGCCTCCTACGAGCAGTACTTC.